These 23 T cell receptor beta chains were all obtained from the same sample, sequenced in a study of cytomegalovirus exposure and HLA in healthy donors. Vbeta (60) and Jbeta (13) primers were used in the PCR. Sequenced by immunoSEQ multiplex PCR; TCRdb stores in-frame clones only, minus some. The sample comprises about 160,000 clones, roughly 80% of which are singletons, and roughly 4.7% rests with the top ten. The sequencing input was PBMCs. All receptors derive from a man in his thirties or forties in good health and CMV-seronegative.

The V and J genes are TRBV7-2 and TRBJ2-7; 9 nucleotides align to TRBD1. Trimming cost V 4 bases and J 5 bases; bases outside gene matches: 3. Germline CDR1 reads SGHTA; CDR2 reads FQGNSA. The CDR3 is 13 amino acids. CDR3 in DNA: TGTGCCAGCAGCTGGACAGGGGTGAACGAGCAGTACTTC. This gives the protein CASSWTGVNEQYF.

This chain uses TRBV27 with TRBJ1-2; 8 positions match TRBD1. Germline CDR1 and CDR2: MNHEY and SMNVEV (reference sequence). The ends lost 2 bases at V and 1 base at J; junction bases unmatched: 9. This CDR3 has 17 residues. This chain's CDR3 is CASSLDRGSISNYGYTF. The CDR3 DNA is TGTGCCAGCAGTTTAGACAGGGGCAGTATTAGTAACTATGGCTACACCTTC.

This chain links TRBV7-3 with TRBJ2-5, with D possibly being TRBD2 (5 bases). The CDR3 totals 15 residues. CDR1 SGHTA and CDR2 FQGTGA come from the germline V gene. V lost 5 bases and J 1 base, leaving 14 bases between the germline ends. CDR3 DNA: TGTGCCAGCAGCCCCCAGCCGGGAAGCCAAGAGACCCAGTACTTC. It is translated as CASSPQPGSQETQYF.

The rearrangement joins TRBV6-5 to TRBJ2-5; 9 nucleotides agree with TRBD2. J gave up 5 bases and V 5 bases, and 6 bases lay outside the gene matches. The CDR3 loop spans 14 amino acids. CDR1 is MNHEY, CDR2 SVGAGI, per germline. CDR3 in DNA: TGTGCCAGCAGTCATGGGACTAGCATTGAGACCCAGTACTTC. This codes for CASSHGTSIETQYF.

This chain connects TRBV2 to TRBJ1-5; 10 nucleotides align to TRBD1. This CDR3 has 14 residues. Germline-derived CDR1 and CDR2 are SNHLY and FYNNEI. V dropped 6 bases and J dropped 9; count of bases not matched to a gene: 8. DNA for the CDR3: TGTGCCAGCAGCGACCGGACAGGGGGTACGCCCCAGCATTTT. This translates into CASSDRTGGTPQHF. The full variable domain, rest sourced from reference TRBV2 and TRBJ1-5, is EPEVTQTPSHQVTQMGQEVILRCVPISNHLYFYWYRQILGQKVEFLVSFYNNEISEKSEIFDDQFSVERPDGSNFTLKIRSTKLEDSAMYFCASSDRTGGTPQHFGDGTRLSIL.

V usage is TRBV28 and J usage is TRBJ2-3; 8 bases are shared with TRBD2. Germline V gives CDR1 MDHEN, CDR2 SYDVKM. This CDR3 region has 17 residues. V was pared by 4 bases and J by 2 bases, with 11 bases of the junction left unmatched. Written as DNA, the CDR3 is TGTGCCAGCAGTTCCCTGGGGAGCGGGGGATTCACAGATACGCAGTATTTT. The encoded protein is CASSSLGSGGFTDTQYF.

This rearrangement joins TRBV28 to TRBJ1-2, with TRBD1 identical over 10 bases. From germline, CDR1 is MDHEN and CDR2 SYDVKM. Trimming at V came to 6 bases and at J to 8 bases, leaving 15 bases not matched to a gene. The CDR3 covers 16 residues. The CDR3 bases are TGTGCCAGCAGAGGTCAATCCGGGACAGGGGCAGGCGGCTACACCTTC. Amino acid sequence: CASRGQSGTGAGGYTF.

The chain couples TRBV30 to TRBJ1-6; D is uncertain. The CDR3 length is 12 residues. The V gene's germline CDR1 is GTSNPN and CDR2 SVGIG (reference sequence). V dropped 3 bases and J dropped 9 bases, with 9 bases sitting between them. The CDR3 sequence is CAWSLPPSPLHF. The CDR3 DNA is TGTGCCTGGAGCCTCCCCCCTTCACCCCTCCACTTT.

The genes are TRBV5-1 and TRBJ2-7; 7 bases map to TRBD2. J was trimmed by 7 bases and V by 2 bases; bases with no gene match: 12. This CDR3 has 15 amino acids. In germline, CDR1 is SGHRS, CDR2 YFSETQ. The CDR3 DNA reads TGCGCCAGCAGCTTATGGGGAGGGGAAGGGCTGGAGCAGTACTTC. Protein product: CASSLWGGEGLEQYF.

The chain links TRBV21-1 to TRBJ1-2; TRBD1 is taken as the D call from the table, unchecked against the DNA. TRBV21-1 is recorded as a pseudogene. CDR3 length: 16 residues. The CDR3 bases are TGTGCCAGCAGCAACCCAGGGACAGGGGAATTCTATGGCTACACCTTC. The encoded protein is CASSNPGTGEFYGYTF.

This clone was counted once. This rearrangement joins TRBV5-6 to TRBJ2-7, with a tentative D call TRBD1 (6 bases). This CDR3 comprises 14 residues. Germline V gives CDR1 SGHDT, CDR2 YYEEEE. V lost 0 bases and J lost 3, with 10 bases in between. This chain's CDR3 is CASSLARTVYEQYF. The CDR3, as DNA: TGTGCCAGCAGCTTGGCAAGGACAGTCTACGAGCAGTACTTC.

The chain carries TRBV7-3 and TRBJ2-2; D possibly corresponds to TRBD2 (6 bases). The V gene's germline CDR1 is SGHTA and CDR2 FQGTGA. Trimming shortened V by 5 bases and J by 6 bases, and 19 bases separated the two germline ends. The CDR3 is made up of 16 amino acids. CDR3 sequence reads: CASSHRPTPGAGELFF. The DNA of the CDR3 is TGTGCCAGCAGCCATCGGCCGACCCCGGGAGCCGGGGAGCTGTTTTTT.

The chain recombines TRBV27 with TRBJ2-1, with 10 nucleotides matching TRBD1. J was trimmed by 3 bases and V by 10 bases; bases with no gene match: 6. CDR1 and CDR2 (germline): MNHEY, SMNVEV (reference sequence). This CDR3 is built from 14 residues. The CDR3 region has the DNA TGTGCCACCGGACAGGGGGTATTCTACAATGAGCAGTTCTTC. Protein: CATGQGVFYNEQFF.

This clone was seen a few times. The chain combines TRBV5-1 with TRBJ2-6; D remains ambiguous. The CDR3 runs to 14 residues. V was trimmed by 4 bases and J by 1 base, leaving 6 bases between them. Looked up from germline, CDR1 is SGHRS and CDR2 is YFSETQ. CDR3 amino acids: CASSPLSGANVLTF. The DNA for the CDR3 is TGCGCCAGCAGCCCCCTATCTGGGGCCAACGTCCTGACTTTC.

The rearrangement joins TRBV5-4 to TRBJ2-1; 7 bases fit TRBD1. The CDR3 covers 16 residues. With V trimmed by 2 bases and J by 4 bases, 9 bases remained unmatched. The V gene's germline CDR1 is SGHNT and CDR2 YYREEE (reference sequence). The CDR3 protein is CASSFSSGQIYNEQFF. The DNA for the CDR3 is TGTGCCAGCAGCTTTTCCTCGGGACAGATATACAATGAGCAGTTCTTC.

This chain connects TRBV29-1 to TRBJ2-3, with TRBD2 as a possible D gene (5 bases). Germline CDR1 is SQVTM and CDR2 is ANQGSEA. V was cut by 3 bases and J by 2 bases, with 9 bases left in between. There are 13 residues in the CDR3. The CDR3 sequence is CSVDGEPTDTQYF. The CDR3 DNA reads as TGCAGCGTTGACGGGGAGCCCACAGATACGCAGTATTTT.

The rearrangement joins TRBV7-8 to TRBJ2-7; TRBD2 matches 7 bases. With V trimmed by 5 bases and J by 5 bases, 12 bases remained unmatched. In germline, CDR1 is SGHVS, CDR2 FQNEAQ. There are 15 residues in the CDR3. CDR3 loop: CASSRTRAPLNEQYF. The CDR3 bases are TGTGCCAGCAGCCGGACTAGGGCGCCTCTTAACGAGCAGTACTTC.

V gene TRBV9 combines with J gene TRBJ2-7; D not resolved. Trimming shortened V by 0 bases and J by 4 bases, and 14 bases separated the two germline ends. The CDR3 is 15 residues long. Germline V gene sequence: CDR1 SGDLS, CDR2 YYNGEE. The CDR3 region is CASSVDVGPMYEQYF. In nucleotides, the CDR3 is TGTGCCAGCAGCGTAGACGTGGGCCCAATGTACGAGCAGTACTTC.

The chain recombines TRBV11-2 with TRBJ2-2; 7 bases agree with TRBD2. The J segment lost 7 bases and the V segment lost 5 bases, leaving 13 bases of the junction unmatched. Germline lookup yields CDR1 SGHAT and CDR2 FQNNGV. This CDR3 is 16 amino acids long. This chain's CDR3 is CASSIQIWGGDGELFF. The CDR3 bases are TGTGCCAGCAGCATCCAAATATGGGGAGGGGACGGGGAGCTGTTTTTT.

V usage is TRBV4-1 and J usage is TRBJ2-7; 10 bases agree with TRBD1. Germline V gives CDR1 MGHRA, CDR2 YSYEKL. The CDR3 extends over 15 amino acids. J was trimmed by 4 bases and V by 2 bases; bases with no gene match: 5. This CDR3 is CASSQSPGQGYEQYF. CDR3 in DNA: TGCGCCAGCAGCCAATCACCGGGACAGGGGTACGAGCAGTACTTC.

The chain couples TRBV6-5 to TRBJ2-2; 7 bases agree with TRBD1. V lost 5 bases to trimming and J lost 7 bases; unmatched junction nucleotides: 7. Germline CDR1 is MNHEY and CDR2 is SVGAGI. The CDR3 totals 14 residues. This CDR3 is CASSPNRGIGELFF. For the CDR3, the DNA is TGTGCCAGCAGTCCCAACAGGGGTATCGGGGAGCTGTTTTTT.

In this sample, this clone turned up once. The rearrangement joins TRBV9 to TRBJ1-2, with D perhaps TRBD1 (5 bases). Per the germline V gene, CDR1 is SGDLS and CDR2 is YYNGEE. The CDR3 covers 14 residues. Trimming stripped 3 bases from V and 0 bases from J, with 9 bases between. The CDR3 spells CASSAGGANYGYTF. The DNA for the CDR3 is TGTGCCAGCAGCGCGGGAGGGGCTAACTATGGCTACACCTTC.

This clone was counted between two and nine times. The V call is TRBV5-6, the J call TRBJ2-6; no reliable D call. V was clipped by 0 bases and J by 4 bases, with 5 bases between them. Germline V gene lookup returns CDR1 SGHDT and CDR2 YYEEEE. The CDR3 extends over 14 amino acids. The DNA for the CDR3 is TGTGCCAGCAGCTTGGGGCCGGGGGCCAACGTCCTGACTTTC. Its protein product is CASSLGPGANVLTF.